The 2 T cell receptor beta chains given below trace back to one sample, sequenced in a study of identical twins. TCRdb independently ran MiXCR on the 5' RACE reads; one entry per CDR3 protein. There are 200,000 to 300,000 distinct CDR3 sequences in the sample; over 9.5% occur only once, and 9% to 10% lies in the top ten. Sequenced: memory T cells sorted from blood. The receptors derive from a man aged 45-60 years in good health.

As concerns this clonotype: An end of the junction does not agree with germline; a read error may underlie this. The chain employs TRBV20-1 and TRBJ2-5; maybe TRBD2 (5 bases). The CDR3 spans 12 residues. Germline CDR1 reads DFQATT; CDR2 reads SNEGSKA (reference sequence). This CDR3 is CSARDYQGTQYF. Here the CDR3 DNA reads TGCAGTGCTCGTGACTACCAAGGGACCCAGTACTTC.

This clonotype came up a few times. The genes are TRBV4-3 and TRBJ1-5; TRBD1 might be the D (6 bases). The CDR3 runs to 15 residues. Germline V gene sequence: CDR1 LGHNA, CDR2 YSLEER. Trimming cost V 0 bases and J 7 bases, with 13 bases left between them. The CDR3 is CASSQEVGGRQPQHF. As DNA, the CDR3 is TGCGCCAGCAGCCAAGAGGTGGGGGGGCGACAGCCCCAGCATTTT.